Each of the 27 T cell receptor beta chains below was sequenced from the same sample in a study of shared clonotypes between healthy human individuals. Repertoires were generated with immunoSEQ multiplex PCR, while TCRdb's copy carries only in-frame clones and drops some. The table shows some 1.5 million clones, with around 98% occurring only once. What was sequenced was naive CD4+ T cells sorted from blood. Subset denoted: CD45RA+ positively selected. The receptors derive from a man aged 25 to 45 in good health.

The CDR3 DNA is TGTGCCAGCAGCTTGTTTTTGGGAAGTCCCTACAATGAGCAGTTCTTC. The encoded protein is CASSLFLGSPYNEQFF. This chain uses TRBV5-5 with TRBJ2-1, with D unclear. This CDR3 has 16 amino acids. V lost 1 base, J lost 2 bases, and 13 bases lay in between. Germline V CDR1 and CDR2: SGHKS, YYEKEE (reference sequence).

The chain couples TRBV19 to TRBJ2-7; possibly TRBD2 for D (6 bases). V was trimmed by 1 base and J by 3 bases, leaving 10 bases between them. CDR3 length: 14 amino acids. The germline V gene has CDR1 LNHDA and CDR2 SQIVND (reference sequence). In DNA, the CDR3 is TGTGCCAGTAGTATAGTAGGGACTCACTACGAGCAGTACTTC. It codes for CASSIVGTHYEQYF.

This rearrangement joins TRBV7-9 to TRBJ2-7; 12 bases fit TRBD1. Per germline, CDR1 SEHNR and CDR2 FQNEAQ (reference sequence). V gave up 3 bases and J gave up 4 bases; unmatched junction bases: 4. The CDR3 covers 15 residues. CDR3 DNA sequence: TGTGCCAGCAGCTTTGGGACAGGGGGCTCTTACGAGCAGTACTTC. This codes for CASSFGTGGSYEQYF.

This chain connects TRBV4-2 to TRBJ2-1, with 13 nucleotides matching TRBD2. V lost 1 base to trimming and J lost 7 bases; unmatched junction nucleotides: 7. CDR1 is LGHNA, CDR2 YNFKEQ, per germline. The CDR3 runs to 17 residues. CDR3 in amino acids: CASSQAGGLAGDNEQFF. The CDR3 DNA reads TGTGCCAGCAGCCAAGCCGGCGGACTAGCGGGAGATAATGAGCAGTTCTTC.

This chain uses TRBV2 with TRBJ2-6, with unresolved D. Trimming took 4 bases from V and 4 from J, leaving 8 bases between them. Germline values: CDR1 SNHLY, CDR2 FYNNEI. CDR3 length: 14 residues. CDR3 amino acids: CASSVEAGANVLTF. Here the CDR3 DNA reads TGTGCCAGCAGTGTTGAGGCAGGGGCCAACGTCCTGACTTTC.

In the case of this clone: A read error may be the cause here, since a much bigger clone is one base away. This sample includes further DNA sequences coding for the same CDR3. The chain combines TRBV5-1 with TRBJ2-3; D call uncertain. CDR1 is SGHRS, CDR2 YFSETQ, per germline. Between the trimmed V and J ends, which lost 3 bases and 0 bases, there was a span of 2 bases. The CDR3 is 12 residues long. The CDR3 sequence is CASSSSTDTQYF. CDR3 coding DNA: TGCGCCAGCAGCTCTAGCACAGATACGCAGTATTTT.

J is TRBJ2-6 and V is TRBV5-1; 9 positions agree with TRBD1. The germline V gene has CDR1 SGHRS and CDR2 YFSETQ. This CDR3 spans 20 amino acids. The V and J ends lost 2 bases and 0 bases, in that order; junction bases with no gene match: 12. In DNA form, the CDR3 reads TGCGCCAGCAGCTTACGAGCGAGGGACAGGGATTTCTCTGGGGCCAACGTCCTGACTTTC. It is translated as CASSLRARDRDFSGANVLTF.

This chain joins TRBV5-1 and TRBJ2-7; 10 nucleotides match TRBD2. CDR3 length equals 14 residues. Losses at the gene ends were 7 bases for V and 6 bases for J; bases not matched to a gene: 10. The germline gives CDR1 SGHRS, CDR2 YFSETQ. The CDR3 protein is CASSPSGSKSEQYF. CDR3 in DNA: TGCGCCAGCTCACCTAGCGGGAGTAAATCCGAGCAGTACTTC.

The DNA of the CDR3 is TGTGCCAGCAGTTACCGGGACCCACCTGCGGGGACCTTC. Protein sequence: CASSYRDPPAGTF. This rearrangement joins TRBV2 to TRBJ1-2, with D possibly being TRBD1 (5 bases). The CDR3 has 13 residues. V was cut by 5 bases and J by 14 bases, with 21 bases left in between. Germline CDR1 reads SNHLY; CDR2 reads FYNNEI.

The V call is TRBV7-3, the J call TRBJ2-1, with unresolved D. CDR3 length equals 14 residues. Germline CDR1 is SGHTA and CDR2 is FQGTGA. Between the trimmed V and J ends, which lost 5 bases and 1 base, there was a span of 9 bases. CDR3 DNA: TGTGCCAGCAGCCCCGGAGTGTCCTACAATGAGCAGTTCTTC. The encoded protein is CASSPGVSYNEQFF. The full variable domain, with the rest looked up from reference TRBV7-3 and TRBJ2-1, is GAGVSQTPSNKVTEKGKYVELRCDPISGHTALYWYRQSLGQGPEFLIYFQGTGAADDSGLPNDRFFAVRPEGSVSTLKIQRTERGDSAVYLCASSPGVSYNEQFFGPGTRLTVL.

This chain links TRBV29-1 with TRBJ2-1; D may match TRBD1 or TRBD2 (6 bases each). The ends were cut back, 2 bases at V and 4 bases at J, with 12 bases in the middle. The germline V gene has CDR1 SQVTM and CDR2 ANQGSEA. The CDR3 has 14 residues. The CDR3 loop is CSVEWGASYNEQFF. CDR3 sequence (DNA): TGCAGCGTTGAATGGGGGGCTTCGTACAATGAGCAGTTCTTC.

CDR3 sequence (DNA): TGTGCCAGCAACACAGATACGCAGTATTTT. Translating gives CASNTDTQYF. The gene calls are TRBV6-1 and TRBJ2-3; D gene ambiguous. Trimming cost V 7 bases and J 2 bases, with 1 base left between them. The germline V gene encodes CDR1 MNHNS and CDR2 SASEGT. This CDR3 contains 10 residues.

This clone was counted a single time. The chain couples TRBV6-5 to TRBJ2-1, with a tentative D call TRBD1 (5 bases). Trimming shortened V by 6 bases and J by 1 base, and 13 bases separated the two germline ends. Germline CDR1 and CDR2: MNHEY and SVGAGI. This CDR3 is built from 15 residues. Here the CDR3 reads CASRIRVRSYNEQFF. The CDR3 DNA follows: TGTGCCAGCAGGATCAGGGTGAGGTCCTACAATGAGCAGTTCTTC.

The V call is TRBV7-9, the J call TRBJ1-2; D not resolved. CDR3 length: 12 amino acids. CDR1 and CDR2 (germline): SEHNR, FQNEAQ (reference sequence). Between the trimmed V and J ends, which lost 3 bases and 8 bases, there was a span of 10 bases. Written as DNA, the CDR3 is TGTGCCAGCAGCTTGGGTCCGGTGGGCTACACCTTC. Encoded protein: CASSLGPVGYTF.

The gene calls are TRBV10-3 and TRBJ1-3, with D uncertain. The CDR3 length is 20 residues. V lost 2 bases and J lost 0, with 23 bases in between. CDR1 ENHRY and CDR2 SYGVKD come from the germline V gene. For the CDR3, the DNA is TGTGCCATCAGTGAGAGTGCGGAACCCCAGTTTTGGCCCTCTGGAAACACCATATATTTT. As protein: CAISESAEPQFWPSGNTIYF.

The CDR3 loop reads CATRGTGPPYGYTF. The DNA for the CDR3 is TGTGCCACAAGGGGGACAGGGCCTCCCTATGGCTACACCTTC. The rearrangement joins TRBV27 to TRBJ1-2; 9 bases align to TRBD1. J gave up 4 bases and V 10 bases, and 10 bases lay outside the gene matches. Germline V gene data show CDR1 as MNHEY and CDR2 as SMNVEV (reference sequence). The CDR3 has 14 residues.

The chain combines TRBV7-2 with TRBJ2-3; 7 positions agree with TRBD1. The CDR3 has 16 amino acids. The ends lost 6 bases at V and 1 base at J; junction bases unmatched: 10. Germline V gene lookup returns CDR1 SGHTA and CDR2 FQGNSA. CDR3 sequence (DNA): TGTGCCAGCAGTCCGACAGGGACCCCCGGCACAGATACGCAGTATTTT. Translating gives CASSPTGTPGTDTQYF.

J is TRBJ1-2 and V is TRBV5-4, with D uncertain. This CDR3 spans 14 amino acids. The V end lost 0 bases, the J end lost 2 bases, and 8 bases lay between the germline ends. CDR1 is SGHNT and CDR2 is YYREEE in the germline V gene (reference sequence). The CDR3 is CASSLGRNNYGYTF. Here the CDR3 DNA reads TGTGCCAGCAGCTTGGGGCGGAACAACTATGGCTACACCTTC.

Remarks on this clone: This specimen includes other DNA sequences encoding the same CDR3. The chain couples TRBV2 to TRBJ2-3; D is perhaps TRBD1 (5 bases). Trimming removed 8 bases at V and 2 bases at J, with 8 bases between. The CDR3 runs 12 residues. The V gene's germline CDR1 is SNHLY and CDR2 FYNNEI. CDR3 bases: TGTGCCAGCTCCAGGGACACAGATACGCAGTATTTT. Its translation is CASSRDTDTQYF.

In regard to this clone: The sample carries other DNA sequences with the same CDR3. The chain combines TRBV5-1 with TRBJ2-1; 15 nucleotides align to TRBD2. The CDR3 length is 17 residues. J was trimmed by 1 base and V by 2 bases; bases with no gene match: 1. Germline V gene sequence: CDR1 SGHRS, CDR2 YFSETQ. CDR3 protein: CASSFGLAGGSYNEQFF. In DNA form, the CDR3 reads TGCGCCAGCAGCTTCGGACTAGCGGGAGGGTCCTACAATGAGCAGTTCTTC.

The gene calls are TRBV5-1 and TRBJ1-3; D not certain. V lost 2 bases to trimming and J lost 0 bases, with 12 bases between them. Germline CDR1 is SGHRS and CDR2 is YFSETQ. CDR3 size: 16 residues. CDR3 bases: TGCGCCAGCAGCTTATTAGGGCAGGCCTCTGGAAACACCATATATTTT. It encodes CASSLLGQASGNTIYF.

The chain links TRBV28 to TRBJ2-7, with TRBD1 matching over 9 bases. This CDR3 region has 15 residues. V dropped 4 bases and J dropped 3; count of bases not matched to a gene: 7. In germline, CDR1 is MDHEN, CDR2 SYDVKM. CDR3: CASSWGDREVYEQYF. The CDR3 DNA follows: TGTGCCAGCAGTTGGGGGGACAGGGAAGTCTACGAGCAGTACTTC.

With regard to this clone: Other DNA sequences from this sample encode an identical CDR3 as well. The rearrangement links TRBV5-1 to TRBJ1-1, with D maybe TRBD1 (6 bases). Germline lookup yields CDR1 SGHRS and CDR2 YFSETQ. This CDR3 is built from 14 residues. Trimming shortened V by 0 bases and J by 2 bases, and 8 bases separated the two germline ends. CDR3 protein: CASSLDGTNTEAFF. The CDR3 coding sequence is TGCGCCAGCAGCTTGGACGGGACAAACACTGAAGCTTTCTTT.

The chain has TRBV13 and TRBJ1-3; D unresolved. V dropped 4 bases and J dropped 4 bases, with 14 bases sitting between them. Per the germline V gene, CDR1 is PRHDT and CDR2 is FYEKMQ (reference sequence). The CDR3 sequence is 15 residues long. The DNA for the CDR3 is TGTGCCAGCAGCTCCCTAGGGCTTTACGGAAACACCATATATTTT. This gives the protein CASSSLGLYGNTIYF. The whole variable domain, remainder taken from reference TRBV13 and TRBJ1-3, is AAGVIQSPRHLIKEKRETATLKCYPIPRHDTVYWYQQGPGQDPQFLISFYEKMQSDKGSIPDRFSAQQFSDYHSELNMSSLELGDSALYFCASSSLGLYGNTIYFGEGSWLTVV.

CDR3 amino acids: CASSKTQGVTGNTIYF. CDR3 DNA: TGTGCCAGCAGCAAAACCCAAGGGGTTACTGGAAACACCATATATTTT. The V call is TRBV9, the J call TRBJ1-3, with D perhaps matching TRBD1 (5 bases). The germline V and J ends were trimmed by 4 bases and 2 bases, with 16 bases remaining between them. Germline V lookup: CDR1 SGDLS, CDR2 YYNGEE. The CDR3 length is 16 residues.

This clone was counted a single time. The genes are TRBV28 and TRBJ2-1, with 11 bases lining up with TRBD1. The V gene end was trimmed by 5 bases and the J gene end by 7 bases; junction bases not matched to a gene: 10. The germline CDR1 and CDR2 sequences are MDHEN and SYDVKM. The CDR3 is made up of 16 amino acids. The CDR3: CASSPPGTGGYNEQFF. The CDR3 DNA reads as TGTGCCAGCAGTCCTCCCGGGACAGGGGGTTATAATGAGCAGTTCTTC.

V is TRBV5-5 and J is TRBJ2-2; D gene unclear. Deletions cut 1 base from V and 5 bases from J, with 6 bases between. Germline CDR1 is SGHKS and CDR2 is YYEKEE (reference sequence). The CDR3 has 13 amino acids. In nucleotides, the CDR3 is TGTGCCAGCAGCTTGTCACCGACCGGGGAGCTGTTTTTT. It encodes CASSLSPTGELFF.